These 16 T cell receptor beta chains were all obtained from the same sample, sequenced in a study of post-analysis software for immune sequencing data. Broader study findings: Controls had lower frequencies than patients of five TRBV segments, which included TRBV5-6, TRBV5-1 and TRBV20-1.

Their antigen targets remain unknown. Unique molecular identifiers had been added to the TCR beta cDNA libraries. One entry per CDR3 protein, called by TCRdb with MiXCR from the PCR reads. Among roughly 730,000 distinct CDR3 sequences listed, roughly 29% were seen once. Sequenced: blood. The receptor source for this set is a girl aged 10 to 17 with multiple sclerosis.

This chain links TRBV29-1 with TRBJ2-7; D is possibly TRBD1 (5 bases). Between the trimmed V and J ends, which lost 4 bases and 6 bases, there was a span of 22 bases. Germline-derived CDR1 and CDR2 are SQVTM and ANQGSEA. CDR3 size: 15 residues. The CDR3 spells CSVVSGVQGRGEQYF. For the CDR3, the DNA is TGCAGCGTTGTGTCCGGAGTGCAGGGAAGGGGCGAGCAGTACTTC.

The chain combines TRBV6-5 with TRBJ2-4, with a tentative D call TRBD2 (5 bases). The CDR3 contains 11 residues. Germline CDR1 is MNHEY and CDR2 is SVGAGI. V lost 6 bases and J lost 13, with 13 bases in between. CDR3 residues: CASRQMREQYF. The CDR3 DNA reads TGTGCCAGCAGACAAATGAGGGAGCAGTACTTC.

The J gene is TRBJ1-4, the V gene TRBV7-2, with D uncertain. The germline V gene encodes CDR1 SGHTA and CDR2 FQGNSA. The CDR3 length is 12 residues. V lost 1 base and J lost 8, with 5 bases in between. Here the CDR3 reads CASSLVEEKLFF. CDR3 DNA sequence: TGTGCCAGCAGCTTAGTAGAGGAAAAACTGTTTTTT.

This sequence joins TRBV7-2 and TRBJ1-2; TRBD1 matches at 9 bases. The CDR3 is made up of 17 amino acids. CDR1 and CDR2 (germline): SGHTA, FQGNSA. The trim removed 1 base at V and 4 bases at J, leaving 10 bases unmatched. In DNA, the CDR3 is TGTGCCAGCAGCTTAGTACACGGGGACAGGGCTACCTATGGCTACACCTTC. Translating it yields CASSLVHGDRATYGYTF. The variable domain in full, completed from reference TRBV7-2 and TRBJ1-2, reads GAGVSQSPSNKVTEKGKDVELRCDPISGHTALYWYRQSLGQGLEFLIYFQGNSAPDKSGLPSDRFSAERTGGSVSTLTIQRTQQEDSAVYLCASSLVHGDRATYGYTFGSGTRLTVV.

The gene calls are TRBV28 and TRBJ1-1; D possibly corresponds to TRBD1 (5 bases). Looked up from germline, CDR1 is MDHEN and CDR2 is SYDVKM. CDR3 length: 14 residues. V was clipped by 3 bases and J by 5 bases, with 13 bases between them. The CDR3 DNA reads TGTGCCAGCAGTTTGGGGCTCACAAGGACTGAAGCTTTCTTT. Translating gives CASSLGLTRTEAFF.

This chain connects TRBV6-5 to TRBJ1-1; D gene uncertain. Trimming took 2 bases from V and 1 from J, leaving 11 bases between them. Per germline, CDR1 MNHEY and CDR2 SVGAGI. This CDR3 region has 15 residues. The CDR3 reads CASSYGVMGNTEAFF. CDR3 nucleotide sequence: TGTGCCAGCAGTTACGGGGTAATGGGGAACACTGAAGCTTTCTTT.

In the case of this clonotype: At one end, the junction sequence differs from germline, possibly due to a read error. This chain connects TRBV20-1 to TRBJ1-1, with D possibly matching TRBD1 (5 bases). Germline CDR1 DFQATT, CDR2 SNEGSKA (reference sequence). The CDR3 loop spans 15 amino acids. CDR3 DNA sequence: TGCGGTGCTTCGGAGGGGCGCGTTGGTTTCTCTGAAGCTTTCTTT. Translating gives CGASEGRVGFSEAFF.

This chain links TRBV28 with TRBJ1-5; TRBD1 is a possible D gene (5 bases). Germline CDR1 MDHEN, CDR2 SYDVKM. Deletions cut 3 bases from V and 5 bases from J, with 5 bases between. CDR3 length equals 12 residues. This CDR3 is CASSLGHQPQHF. The CDR3 DNA sequence: TGTGCCAGCAGTTTGGGGCATCAGCCCCAGCATTTT.

In this sample, this clonotype turned up many times. The rearrangement joins TRBV4-3 to TRBJ2-1; D unclear. The CDR3 is 11 residues long. CDR1 and CDR2 from the germline V gene are LGHNA and YSLEER. Deletions cut 3 bases from V and 9 bases from J, with 6 bases between. In DNA, the CDR3 is TGCGCCAGCAGCCAGGGGTTTGAGCAGTTCTTC. It translates to CASSQGFEQFF.

This chain uses TRBV20-1 with TRBJ1-5; 7 positions agree with TRBD1. The ends lost 5 bases at V and 6 bases at J; junction bases unmatched: 7. The CDR3 length is 13 residues. Germline V gene data show CDR1 as DFQATT and CDR2 as SNEGSKA (reference sequence). The CDR3 nucleotides read TGCAGTGCTCAGATACAGGGGTCTCAGCCCCAGCATTTT. It encodes CSAQIQGSQPQHF.

In this sample, this clonotype turned up a few times. The CDR3 spells CSARDQLNYGYTF. Written as DNA, the CDR3 is TGCAGTGCTAGAGATCAACTTAACTATGGCTACACCTTC. The chain couples TRBV20-1 to TRBJ1-2; D is uncertain. The CDR3 has 13 residues. V was shortened by 0 bases and J by 1 base, with 6 bases between the two germline ends. The germline gives CDR1 DFQATT, CDR2 SNEGSKA (reference sequence).

The chain uses TRBV28 and TRBJ2-3, with a weak D call TRBD2 (6 bases). CDR1 MDHEN and CDR2 SYDVKM come from the germline V gene. V lost 5 bases, J lost 2 bases, and 14 bases lay in between. This CDR3 has 15 residues. The CDR3 is CASSIMGEDTDTQYF. In DNA form, the CDR3 reads TGTGCCAGCAGTATCATGGGGGAGGACACAGATACGCAGTATTTT. Combining the CDR3 with reference TRBV28 and TRBJ2-3 gives the whole variable domain DVKVTQSSRYLVKRTGEKVFLECVQDMDHENMFWYRQDPGLGLRLIYFSYDVKMKEKGDIPEGYSVSREKKERFSLILESASTNQTSMYLCASSIMGEDTDTQYFGPGTRLTVL.

The rearrangement joins TRBV6-1 to TRBJ2-1; D may be TRBD2 (7 bases). Deletions cut 6 bases from V and 7 bases from J, with 28 bases between. The germline V gene encodes CDR1 MNHNS and CDR2 SASEGT. The CDR3 length is 18 residues. CDR3: CASSPTRRGLSIRNEQFF. The CDR3 DNA follows: TGTGCCAGCAGCCCAACCCGGCGGGGGCTTTCTATAAGGAATGAGCAGTTCTTC.

The gene calls are TRBV6-6 and TRBJ2-3; 8 positions match TRBD2. The junction had 2 bases not matched to a gene; V was cut back by 6 bases and J by 6 bases. This CDR3 is built from 12 residues. The germline CDR1 and CDR2 sequences are MNHNY and SVGAGI (reference sequence). The CDR3 DNA reads TGTGCCAGCAGATTAGCGGGGGATACGCAGTATTTT. It encodes CASRLAGDTQYF.

This CDR3 reads CASSLEGMPNEKLFF. The CDR3 DNA reads as TGTGCCAGCAGCTTGGAGGGGATGCCTAATGAAAAACTGTTTTTT. The V and J genes are TRBV5-6 and TRBJ1-4; D is possibly TRBD1 (5 bases). CDR1 is SGHDT and CDR2 is YYEEEE in the germline V gene. This CDR3 is built from 15 residues. V was shortened by 0 bases and J by 3 bases, with 9 bases between the two germline ends.

This clonotype has just a few counts. The genes are TRBV7-2 and TRBJ1-1, with 7 bases identical to TRBD1. CDR1 and CDR2 (germline): SGHTA, FQGNSA. After removal of 5 bases from V and 4 bases from J, the junction contained 4 bases not matched to a gene. This CDR3 comprises 13 residues. CDR3 region: CASSEDRATEAFF. The DNA of the CDR3 is TGTGCCAGCAGCGAAGACAGGGCCACTGAAGCTTTCTTT.